The entry below describes one T cell receptor (beta chain). What it binds is unknown. The approximately 120-subject validation cohort, separate from the approximately 670-subject first cohort, included the donors. The data are from a study of cytomegalovirus exposure and HLA in healthy donors. General study findings and limits: The study put about 180 TCR beta chains on its list as cytomegalovirus-associated. Reports indicated that the classifier achieved high specificity and sensitivity in diagnosing cytomegalovirus status. Three CMV-associated chains were confirmed in vitro to be specific for CMV antigens.

With V trimmed by 8 bases and J by 0 bases, 5 bases remained unmatched. This CDR3 spans 14 amino acids. Germline CDR1 reads PRHDT; CDR2 reads FYEKMQ (reference sequence). Repertoires were generated with immunoSEQ multiplex PCR, while TCRdb's copy carries only in-frame clones and drops some. Among 150,000 to 200,000 clones listed, 86% were seen once. The gene calls are TRBV13 and TRBJ2-5, with 8 bases aligning to TRBD2. The TCR comes from a young woman in good health and CMV-seronegative. What was sequenced was PBMCs. The CDR3 here is CASAVAGYQETQYF. The CDR3 DNA reads TGTGCCAGCGCGGTAGCGGGGTACCAAGAGACCCAGTACTTC.